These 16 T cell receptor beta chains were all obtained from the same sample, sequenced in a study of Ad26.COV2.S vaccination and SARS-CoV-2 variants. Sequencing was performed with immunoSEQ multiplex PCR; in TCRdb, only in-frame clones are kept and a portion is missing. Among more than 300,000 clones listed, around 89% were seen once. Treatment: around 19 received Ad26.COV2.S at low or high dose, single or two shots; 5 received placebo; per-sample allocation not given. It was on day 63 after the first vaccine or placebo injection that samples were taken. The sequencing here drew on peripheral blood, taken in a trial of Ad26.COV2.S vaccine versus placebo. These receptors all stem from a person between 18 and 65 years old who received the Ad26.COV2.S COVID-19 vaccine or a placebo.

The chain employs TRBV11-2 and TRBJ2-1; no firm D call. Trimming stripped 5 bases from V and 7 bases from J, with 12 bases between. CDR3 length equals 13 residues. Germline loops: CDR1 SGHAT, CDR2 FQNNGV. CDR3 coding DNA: TGTGCCAGCAGCGCCTACAGTGGGAATGAGCAGTTCTTC. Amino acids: CASSAYSGNEQFF.

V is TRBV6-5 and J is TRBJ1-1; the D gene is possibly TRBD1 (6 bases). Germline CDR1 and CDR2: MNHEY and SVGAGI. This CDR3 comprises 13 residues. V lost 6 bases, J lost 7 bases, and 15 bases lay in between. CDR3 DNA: TGTGCCAGCAGGCTACAGGGAAGGGGTGAAGCTTTCTTT. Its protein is CASRLQGRGEAFF.

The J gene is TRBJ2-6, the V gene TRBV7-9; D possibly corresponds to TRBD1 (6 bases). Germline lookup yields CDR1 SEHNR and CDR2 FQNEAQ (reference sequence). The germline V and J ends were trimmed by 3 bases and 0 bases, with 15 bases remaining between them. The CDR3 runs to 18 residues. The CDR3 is CASSFRSGVFSGANVLTF. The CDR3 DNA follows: TGTGCCAGCAGCTTTAGGTCAGGGGTTTTCTCTGGGGCCAACGTCCTGACTTTC.

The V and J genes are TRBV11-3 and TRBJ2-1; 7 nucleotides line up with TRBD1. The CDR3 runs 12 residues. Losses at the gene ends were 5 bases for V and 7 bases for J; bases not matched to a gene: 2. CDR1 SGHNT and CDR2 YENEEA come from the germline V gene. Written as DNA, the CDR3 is TGTGCCAGCAGCGCAGGGGGAAATGAGCAGTTCTTC. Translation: CASSAGGNEQFF.

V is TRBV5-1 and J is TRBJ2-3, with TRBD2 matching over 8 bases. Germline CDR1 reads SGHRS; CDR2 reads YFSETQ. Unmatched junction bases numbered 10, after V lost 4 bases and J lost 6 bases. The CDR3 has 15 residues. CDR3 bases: TGCGCCAGCAGCCCTATTCCGGGAGGGCCGGATACGCAGTATTTT. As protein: CASSPIPGGPDTQYF.

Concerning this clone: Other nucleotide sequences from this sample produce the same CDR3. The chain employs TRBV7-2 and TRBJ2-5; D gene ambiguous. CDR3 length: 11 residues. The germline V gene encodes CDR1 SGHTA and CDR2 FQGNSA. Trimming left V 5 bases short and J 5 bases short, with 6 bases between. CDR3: CASSNRETQYF. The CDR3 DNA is TGTGCCAGCAGCAACCGGGAGACCCAGTACTTC. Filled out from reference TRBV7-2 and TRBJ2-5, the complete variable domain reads GAGVSQSPSNKVTEKGKDVELRCDPISGHTALYWYRQSLGQGLEFLIYFQGNSAPDKSGLPSDRFSAERTGGSVSTLTIQRTQQEDSAVYLCASSNRETQYFGPGTRLLVL.

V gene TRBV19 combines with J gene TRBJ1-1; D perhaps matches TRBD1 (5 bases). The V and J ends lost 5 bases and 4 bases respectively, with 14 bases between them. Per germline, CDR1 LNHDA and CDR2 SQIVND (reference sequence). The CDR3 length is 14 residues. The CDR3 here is CASSSGLGGTEAFF. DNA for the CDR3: TGTGCCAGTAGTTCCGGACTGGGGGGCACTGAAGCTTTCTTT.

CDR3 DNA: TGTGCCAGCTCACTACGACTCGCAGGTAACACTGAAGCTTTCTTT. This codes for CASSLRLAGNTEAFF. The chain combines TRBV18 with TRBJ1-1; D not resolved. The CDR3 consists of 15 residues. In germline, CDR1 is KGHSH, CDR2 LQKENI. Trimming left V 4 bases short and J 2 bases short, with 14 bases between.

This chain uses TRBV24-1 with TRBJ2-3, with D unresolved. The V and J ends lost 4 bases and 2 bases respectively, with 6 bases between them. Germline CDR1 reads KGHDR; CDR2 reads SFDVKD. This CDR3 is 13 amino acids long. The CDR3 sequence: CATSETVTDTQYF. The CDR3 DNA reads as TGTGCCACCAGTGAGACGGTCACAGATACGCAGTATTTT.

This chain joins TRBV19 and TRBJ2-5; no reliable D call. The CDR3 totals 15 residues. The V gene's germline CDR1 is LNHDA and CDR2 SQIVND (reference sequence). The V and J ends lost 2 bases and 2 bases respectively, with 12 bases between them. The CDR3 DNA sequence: TGTGCCAGTAGTATATGGCTTTCAGAACAAGAGACCCAGTACTTC. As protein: CASSIWLSEQETQYF.

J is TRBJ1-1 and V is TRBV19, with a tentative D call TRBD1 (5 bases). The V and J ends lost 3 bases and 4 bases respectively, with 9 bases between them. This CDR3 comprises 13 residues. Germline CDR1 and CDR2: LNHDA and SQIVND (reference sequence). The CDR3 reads CASSIQGGTEAFF. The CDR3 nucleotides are TGTGCCAGTAGTATTCAGGGTGGCACTGAAGCTTTCTTT.

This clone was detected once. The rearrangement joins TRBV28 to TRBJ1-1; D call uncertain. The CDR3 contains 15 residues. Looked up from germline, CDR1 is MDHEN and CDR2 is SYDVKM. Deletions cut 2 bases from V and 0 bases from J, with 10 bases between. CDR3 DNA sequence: TGTGCCAGCAGTTTAAGGGCCAGCATGAACACTGAAGCTTTCTTT. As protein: CASSLRASMNTEAFF.

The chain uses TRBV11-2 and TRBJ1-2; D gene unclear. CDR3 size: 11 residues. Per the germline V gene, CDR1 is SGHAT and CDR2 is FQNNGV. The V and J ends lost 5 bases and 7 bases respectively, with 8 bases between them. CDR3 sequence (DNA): TGTGCCAGCAGCATCGGGCGTGGCTACACCTTC. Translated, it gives CASSIGRGYTF.

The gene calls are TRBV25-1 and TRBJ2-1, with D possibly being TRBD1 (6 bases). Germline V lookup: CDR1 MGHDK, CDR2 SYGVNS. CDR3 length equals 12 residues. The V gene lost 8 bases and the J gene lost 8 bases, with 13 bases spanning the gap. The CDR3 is CASLGQYDEQFF. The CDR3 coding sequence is TGTGCCAGCCTAGGACAGTACGATGAGCAGTTCTTC.

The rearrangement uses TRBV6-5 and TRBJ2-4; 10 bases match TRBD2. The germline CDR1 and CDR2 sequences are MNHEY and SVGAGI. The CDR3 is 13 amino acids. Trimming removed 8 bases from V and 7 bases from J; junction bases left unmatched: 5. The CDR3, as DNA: TGTGCCAGCTCTCTAGCGGGAGTGAACATTCAGTACTTC. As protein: CASSLAGVNIQYF.

CDR3 protein: CASSYEHTDTQYF. The CDR3 DNA reads TGTGCCAGCAGTTACGAGCACACAGATACGCAGTATTTT. The rearrangement joins TRBV6-5 to TRBJ2-3; D is uncertain. The CDR3 contains 13 residues. Germline V gene sequence: CDR1 MNHEY, CDR2 SVGAGI. Deletions cut 2 bases from V and 2 bases from J, with 5 bases between.